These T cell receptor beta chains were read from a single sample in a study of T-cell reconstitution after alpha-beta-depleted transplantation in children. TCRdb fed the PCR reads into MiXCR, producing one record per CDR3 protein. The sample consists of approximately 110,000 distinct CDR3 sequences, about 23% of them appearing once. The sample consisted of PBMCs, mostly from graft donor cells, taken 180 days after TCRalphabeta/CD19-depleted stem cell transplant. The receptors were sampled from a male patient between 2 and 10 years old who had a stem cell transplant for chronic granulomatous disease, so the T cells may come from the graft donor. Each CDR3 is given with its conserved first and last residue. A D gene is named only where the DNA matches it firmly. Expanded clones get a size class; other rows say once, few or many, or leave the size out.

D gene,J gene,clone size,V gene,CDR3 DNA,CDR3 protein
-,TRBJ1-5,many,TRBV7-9,TGTGCCAGCAGCTCGTTACAGGAGCCGGATCAGCCCCAGCATTTT,CASSSLQEPDQPQHF
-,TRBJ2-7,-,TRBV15,TGTGCCACCAGCACGGGACTGCCTTACGAGCAGTACTTC,CATSTGLPYEQYF
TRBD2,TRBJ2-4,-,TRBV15,TGTGCCACCAGCAGAGCGGGACTAGCGGGACATAACATTCAGTACTTC,CATSRAGLAGHNIQYF
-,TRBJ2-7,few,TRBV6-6,TGTGCCAGCAGTCAACAGCTCTCCTACGAGCAGTACTTC,CASSQQLSYEQYF
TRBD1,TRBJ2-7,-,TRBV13,TGTGCCAGCAGCTTGACAGGGGATAACCTCTACGAGCAGTACTTC,CASSLTGDNLYEQYF
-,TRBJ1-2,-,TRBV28,TGTGCCAGCAGTTTCCACGATCAACTTAAGGGCCTGGGCTACACCTTC,CASSFHDQLKGLGYTF
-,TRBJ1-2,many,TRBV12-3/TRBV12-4,TGTGCCAGCAGCCCAGGACAGAACTATGGCTACACCTTC,CASSPGQNYGYTF
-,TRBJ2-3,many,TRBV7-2,TGTGCCAGCAGCCGGTCCACAGATACGCAGTATTTT,CASSRSTDTQYF
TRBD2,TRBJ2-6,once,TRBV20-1,TGCAGTGCCACTCTAGCGGGGCACTCTGGGGCCAACGTCCTGACTTTC,CSATLAGHSGANVLTF
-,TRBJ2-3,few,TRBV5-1,TGCGCCAGCAGCTTTGGCAACGGAGTTAGCACAGATACGCAGTATTTT,CASSFGNGVSTDTQYF
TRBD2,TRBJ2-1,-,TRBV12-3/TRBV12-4,TGTGCCAGCAGTTCACTAGCGCACAATGAGCAGTTCTTC,CASSSLAHNEQFF
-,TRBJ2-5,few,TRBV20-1,TGCAGTGCTAGCCTAGGCTCAGAGACCCAGTACTTC,CSASLGSETQYF
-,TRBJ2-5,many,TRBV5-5,TGTGCCAGCAGCTTGGAGGCCGTAAGGAGGTTTGAGACCCAGTACTTC,CASSLEAVRRFETQYF
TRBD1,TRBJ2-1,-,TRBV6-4,TGTACCCTCTCCTCTACAGGGGGCGCGTACAATGAGCAGTTCTTC,CTLSSTGGAYNEQFF
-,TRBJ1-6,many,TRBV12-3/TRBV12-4,TGTGCCAGCAGCGAGAGGGGCTCCTATAATTCACCCCTCCACTTT,CASSERGSYNSPLHF
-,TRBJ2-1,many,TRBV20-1,TGCAGTGCCCCACGGGACGTATATGAGCAGTTCTTC,CSAPRDVYEQFF
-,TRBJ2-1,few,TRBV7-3,TGTGCCAGCAGCAAAAGGTTGCTAGCTACCGATGAGCAGTTCTTC,CASSKRLLATDEQFF
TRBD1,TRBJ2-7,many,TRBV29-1,TGCAGCGTCCAAAAGGGGACAGACGGAAGCGAGCAGTACTTC,CSVQKGTDGSEQYF
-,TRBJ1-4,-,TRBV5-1,TGCGCCAGCAGCAGATCCGGGGGAGGTGAAAAACTGTTTTTT,CASSRSGGGEKLFF
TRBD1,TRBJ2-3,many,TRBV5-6,TGTGCCAGCAGCCCTCAGGGGGCGCAGAAAGATACGCAGTATTTT,CASSPQGAQKDTQYF
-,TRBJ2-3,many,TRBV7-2,TGTGCCAGCAGCCCCCGGTGGGAGTCCGATACGCAGTATTTT,CASSPRWESDTQYF
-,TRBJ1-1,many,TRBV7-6,TGTGCCAGCAGCTCCGACCTGGGGTTGTCCGAAGCTTTCTTT,CASSSDLGLSEAFF
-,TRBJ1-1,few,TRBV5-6,TGTGCCAGCAGCTTGGAAGGGAGCACTGAAGCTTTCTTT,CASSLEGSTEAFF
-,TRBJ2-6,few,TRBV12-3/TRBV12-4,TGTGCCAGCAGTTACGGCAGCTCTGGGGCCAACGTCCTGACTTTC,CASSYGSSGANVLTF
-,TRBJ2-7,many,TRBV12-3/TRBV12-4,TGTGCCAGCAGTCTAAACGCAGGGAATTACGAGCAGTACTTC,CASSLNAGNYEQYF
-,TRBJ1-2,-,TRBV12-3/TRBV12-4,TGTGCCAGCAGTTTTAGGGCAGGATTTCACTATGGCTACACCTTC,CASSFRAGFHYGYTF
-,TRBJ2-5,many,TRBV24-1,TGTGCCACCCCCTCGTACCAGGAGGCGGAAGAGACCCAGTACTTC,CATPSYQEAEETQYF
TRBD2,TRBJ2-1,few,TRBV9,TGTGCCAGCAGCGAACCGGGACTAGCGGGATACAATGAGCAGTTCTTC,CASSEPGLAGYNEQFF
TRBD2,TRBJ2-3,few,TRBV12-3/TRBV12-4,TGTGCCAGCACCGTCCCGGGACTAGCGGGGGAATACACAGATACGCAGTATTTT,CASTVPGLAGEYTDTQYF
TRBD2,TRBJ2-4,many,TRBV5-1,TGCGCCAGCAGCCGTTTAGCGGGAGAGTGGAACATTCAGTACTTC,CASSRLAGEWNIQYF
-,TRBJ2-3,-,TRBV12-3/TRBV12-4,TGTGCCAGTACGAAGGTGGGCGATACGCAGTATTTT,CASTKVGDTQYF
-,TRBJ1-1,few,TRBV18,TGTGCCAGCTCACCGGAGGCGATCTCTGAAGCTTTCTTT,CASSPEAISEAFF
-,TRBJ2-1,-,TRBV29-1,TGCAGCGCCCATAGCGGATCGCCCTACAATGAGCAGTTCTTC,CSAHSGSPYNEQFF
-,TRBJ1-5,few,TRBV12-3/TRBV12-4,TGTGCCAGCAGTCCTCGCCATGGGTCTCAGCCCCAGCATTTT,CASSPRHGSQPQHF
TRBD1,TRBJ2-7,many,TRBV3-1,TGTGCCAGCAGGAAGACAGGGGTTTCCTACGAGCAGTACTTC,CASRKTGVSYEQYF
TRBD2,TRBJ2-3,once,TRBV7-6,TGTGCCAGCAGCAAACTAGCGGGAGGGCCGGGGGATACGCAGTATTTT,CASSKLAGGPGDTQYF
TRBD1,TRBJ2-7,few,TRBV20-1,TGCAGTGCTAGGAGAGGGACAGGGGTGTACGAGCAGTACTTC,CSARRGTGVYEQYF
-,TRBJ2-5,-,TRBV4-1,TGCGCCAGCAGCCAAGAGCCTAGTAGGACGGAGACCCAGTACTTC,CASSQEPSRTETQYF
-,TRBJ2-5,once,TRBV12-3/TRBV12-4,TGTGCCAGCAGCCAAAACAGGGCTGGGCCGACCCAGTACTTC,CASSQNRAGPTQYF
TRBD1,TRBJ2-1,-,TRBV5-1,TGCGCCAGCAGCTTGCCTGACAGGGCCCTTGAGCAGTTCTTC,CASSLPDRALEQFF
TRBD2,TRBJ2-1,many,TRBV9,TGTGCCAGCAGCGTAGGTCTAGCGGGGGGCCAACATGAGCAGTTCTTC,CASSVGLAGGQHEQFF
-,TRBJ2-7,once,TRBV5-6,TGTGCCAGCAGCTTGGTTGGGTTAGCCCTAGGCTCCTACGAGCAGTACTTC,CASSLVGLALGSYEQYF
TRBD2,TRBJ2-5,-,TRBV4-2,TGTGCCAGCCCTACTAGCGGGGGGGCGAAAGAGACCCAGTACTTC,CASPTSGGAKETQYF
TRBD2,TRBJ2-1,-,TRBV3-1,TGTGCCACCTGCCAAGATCTAGCGGGGGGGCGTGCCTACAATGAGCAGTTCTTC,CATCQDLAGGRAYNEQFF
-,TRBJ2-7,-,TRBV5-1,TGCGCCAGCAGCTTGAGGGCGCATGGGGCCTACGAGCAGTACTTC,CASSLRAHGAYEQYF
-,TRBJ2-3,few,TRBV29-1,TGCAGCGTCCTCCCGAGGTTCACAGATACGCAGTATTTT,CSVLPRFTDTQYF
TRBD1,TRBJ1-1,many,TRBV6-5,TGTGCCAGCAGCAGACAGGGGGACCTTTACACTGAAGCTTTCTTT,CASSRQGDLYTEAFF
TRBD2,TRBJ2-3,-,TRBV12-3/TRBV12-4,TGTGCCAGCAGTCCCCTAGCGGGCTCTAGCACAGATACGCAGTATTTT,CASSPLAGSSTDTQYF
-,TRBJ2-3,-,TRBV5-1,TGCGCCAGCAGCTTGGGGTCCCATACGCAGTATTTT,CASSLGSHTQYF
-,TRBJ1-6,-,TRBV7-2,TGTGCCAGCAGCTTAGACGAAATCCTCCACTTT,CASSLDEILHF
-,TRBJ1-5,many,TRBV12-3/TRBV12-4,TGTGCCAGCAGTTCCAGTTCGGTGGGGCGGAGCAATCAGCCCCAGCATTTT,CASSSSSVGRSNQPQHF
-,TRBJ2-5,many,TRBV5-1,TGCGCCAGCAGCTGGTGGGCCCAAGAGACCCAGTACTTC,CASSWWAQETQYF
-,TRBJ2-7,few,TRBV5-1,TGCGCCAGCAGCTTGCCAGGGAGGTACGAGCAGTACTTC,CASSLPGRYEQYF
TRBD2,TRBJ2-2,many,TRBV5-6,TGTGCCAGCAGCCCTGGTGGGCTAGCGGGAGGATTCGGGGAGCTGTTTTTT,CASSPGGLAGGFGELFF
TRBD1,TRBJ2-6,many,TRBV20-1,TGCAGTGCTGGACGGACAGGTTCCACTGGGGCCAACGTCCTGACTTTC,CSAGRTGSTGANVLTF
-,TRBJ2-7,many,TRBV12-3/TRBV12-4,TGTGCCAGCAGCCCTTACTTTGGTAGGGACTACGAGCAGTACTTC,CASSPYFGRDYEQYF